The subject of this entry is one T cell receptor beta chain. TCR beta from blood CD8+ and CD4+ T cells was sequenced. Included as multiple sclerosis controls were treatment-naive patients who had stable or active relapsing-remitting disease. Negative isolation yielded CD8+ and CD4+ T cells; FACS enriched TEMRA cells. V was clipped by 3 bases and J by 6 bases; unmatched bases: 6. There are 15 residues in the CDR3. The germline V gene has CDR1 DFQATT and CDR2 SNEGSKA (reference sequence). This entry comes from a study of CD8 T cells in Susac syndrome. Random hexamers primed reverse transcription of roughly 0.5 to 1 ug RNA. Coverage of TCR beta CDR3 amplification by immunoSEQ multiplex PCR extended to 54 Vbeta and 13 Jbeta. TCRdb re-called the immunoSEQ multiplex PCR reads through MiXCR, storing one row per CDR3 protein. This table holds about 200,000 distinct CDR3 sequences, over 90% found once.

The TCR originated in a human donor with multiple sclerosis. The gene calls are TRBV20-1 and TRBJ2-1, with 12 nucleotides matching TRBD2. The source material was CD4+ T cells from PBMCs. CDR3 DNA: TGCAGTGCTAGGGAGCTAGCGGGAGGGATCAATGAGCAGTTCTTC. Amino acids: CSARELAGGINEQFF.